The clone carrying this T cell receptor beta chain was counted many times. This specimen comes from a study of early T cells in non-severe SARS-CoV-2 infection. As part of library construction, unique molecular identifiers were attached to individual cDNA molecules. TCRdb re-called the 5' RACE reads with MiXCR, one entry per CDR3 protein. The sample consists of tens of thousands of distinct CDR3 sequences, around 5% of them appearing once. The junction had 0 bases not matched to a gene; V was cut back by 2 bases and J by 4 bases. The length of the CDR3 is 15 residues. From germline, CDR1 is SGHTA and CDR2 FQGTGA.

This chain connects TRBV7-3 to TRBJ2-3; 13 bases map to TRBD2. Sequences were obtained from whole blood. The TCR was taken from an adult who was a healthcare worker with PCR-confirmed SARS-CoV-2 infection or an uninfected control (not recorded which). The chain's CDR3 is CASSLGLAGADTQYF. The CDR3 region has the DNA TGTGCCAGCAGCTTAGGACTAGCGGGAGCAGATACGCAGTATTTT.